The 12 T cell receptor beta chains in this list originate from one sample, sequenced in a study of blood T cells in healthy people across ages. PCR was performed a second time for about 7 to 12 cycles using a sample-barcoded 5' primer and a J-beta primer mix. One entry per CDR3 protein results from TCRdb running MiXCR on the 5' RACE reads. The repertoire holds over a million distinct CDR3 sequences, under 55% seen once, with about 20% in the top ten. The sequencing input was blood. The receptors stem from a woman aged 60 to 75 in good health.

This clonotype turned up a few times. The rearrangement links TRBV6-5 to TRBJ1-1, with TRBD1 matching 8 bases. Trimming took 4 bases from V and 6 from J; bases not matched to a gene: 10. Looked up from germline, CDR1 is MNHEY and CDR2 is SVGAGI. This CDR3 comprises 15 residues. CDR3 sequence: CASSSNRGVGAEAFF. The CDR3, as DNA: TGTGCCAGCAGTTCCAACAGGGGGGTGGGGGCTGAAGCTTTCTTT.

V and J are TRBV7-9 and TRBJ2-3, with 7 bases lining up with TRBD2. V lost 1 base and J lost 2; bases outside the gene matches: 9. Germline V gene lookup returns CDR1 SEHNR and CDR2 FQNEAQ (reference sequence). The CDR3 consists of 17 residues. The CDR3 DNA is TGTGCCAGCAGCTTAGGAGTGTCGGGGGGAAACACAGATACGCAGTATTTT. As protein: CASSLGVSGGNTDTQYF.

The chain carries TRBV20-1 and TRBJ2-3, with TRBD2 matching over 11 bases. This CDR3 region has 18 residues. The ends lost 0 bases at V and 4 bases at J; junction bases unmatched: 12. Germline assignment: CDR1 DFQATT and CDR2 SNEGSKA (reference sequence). Here the CDR3 DNA reads TGCAGTGCTAGAGATGTTCACCTAGCGGGGGGAAAAGCAGATACGCAGTATTTT. Protein: CSARDVHLAGGKADTQYF.

The chain links TRBV15 to TRBJ1-5, with unresolved D. The germline CDR1 and CDR2 sequences are LNHNV and YYDKDF (reference sequence). The V gene lost 4 bases and the J gene lost 6 bases, with 10 bases spanning the gap. The CDR3 loop spans 13 amino acids. DNA of the CDR3: TGTGCCACCAGCAAAGACACCGGTCAGCCCCAGCATTTT. Translated: CATSKDTGQPQHF.

The chain carries TRBV20-1 and TRBJ1-1; possibly TRBD1 for D (6 bases). Germline V gives CDR1 DFQATT, CDR2 SNEGSKA (reference sequence). V was cut by 3 bases and J by 6 bases, with 14 bases left in between. The CDR3 spans 13 residues. The CDR3 protein is CSARGGARAEAFF. CDR3 in DNA: TGCAGTGCTAGGGGGGGGGCGCGGGCTGAAGCTTTCTTT.

V is TRBV20-1 and J is TRBJ2-1, with D hard to call. This CDR3 region has 13 residues. Germline CDR1 DFQATT, CDR2 SNEGSKA (reference sequence). V gave up 6 bases and J gave up 8 bases, with 17 bases separating them. DNA for the CDR3: TGCAGTGCGCCTAGAAGGTGGGGATATGAGCAGTTCTTC. This codes for CSAPRRWGYEQFF.

In its sample, this clonotype was seen a few times. The chain has TRBV20-1 and TRBJ2-7; 9 nucleotides line up with TRBD1. CDR1 and CDR2 (germline): DFQATT, SNEGSKA (reference sequence). V shed 5 bases, J shed 1 base, and the junction held 6 bases outside the gene matches. This CDR3 has 14 residues. The CDR3 protein is CSAEDRGSSYEQYF. CDR3 bases: TGCAGTGCTGAGGACAGGGGAAGTTCCTACGAGCAGTACTTC.

For this clonotype: It may be a read error: a sequence one base away is much more abundant. The rearrangement links TRBV15 to TRBJ2-5, with D perhaps TRBD2 (5 bases). The end of the DNA aligns better with TRBJ2-1, so the J call may be wrong. Germline lookup yields CDR1 LNHNV and CDR2 YYDKDF (reference sequence). This CDR3 region has 16 residues. The CDR3, as DNA: TGTGCCACCAGCAGGAATCCGGGGTACGGGCAAGAGACCCAGTTCTTC. Protein: CATSRNPGYGQETQFF.

In its sample, this clonotype was seen many times. CDR3 loop: CASKPDSSYNEQFF. The CDR3 DNA is TGCGCCAGCAAACCGGACAGCTCCTACAATGAGCAGTTCTTC. The chain is built from TRBV10-1 and TRBJ2-1, with D perhaps matching TRBD1 (6 bases). The CDR3 length is 14 residues. Germline V gene data show CDR1 as WNHNN and CDR2 as SYGVQD (reference sequence). The V end was cut by 7 bases, the J end by 0 bases, with 10 bases between.

This clonotype has just a few counts. This chain joins TRBV12-3 or TRBV12-4 and TRBJ2-1; no clear D gene. This CDR3 region has 11 residues. Deletions cut 5 bases from V and 7 bases from J, with 6 bases between. CDR3 coding DNA: TGTGCCAGCAGTGAAGTGAATGAGCAGTTCTTC. It is translated as CASSEVNEQFF.

This clonotype has just a few counts. This chain uses TRBV19 with TRBJ1-2; D is undetermined. The CDR3 spans 15 residues. From germline, CDR1 is LNHDA and CDR2 SQIVND (reference sequence). The V end was cut by 1 base, the J end by 3 bases, with 12 bases between. The CDR3 nucleotides are TGTGCCAGTAGTATAGGCCCGACGGCGGACTATGGCTACACCTTC. Translation gives CASSIGPTADYGYTF. The complete variable domain, with remaining parts taken from reference TRBV19 and TRBJ1-2, reads DGGITQSPKYLFRKEGQNVTLSCEQNLNHDAMYWYRQDPGQGLRLIYYSQIVNDFQKGDIAEGYSVSREKKESFPLTVTSAQKNPTAFYLCASSIGPTADYGYTFGSGTRLTVV.

This clonotype was counted between two and nine times. The chain couples TRBV27 to TRBJ2-1, with D perhaps being TRBD1 or TRBD2 (7 bases each). Trimming took off 5 bases at V and 5 bases at J, with 13 bases between the two ends. The CDR3 is 14 residues long. Per the germline V gene, CDR1 is MNHEY and CDR2 is SMNVEV (reference sequence). CDR3 nucleotide sequence: TGTGCCAGCAGTCCCAGGGGGGGTGACAATGAGCAGTTCTTC. This sequence encodes CASSPRGGDNEQFF.